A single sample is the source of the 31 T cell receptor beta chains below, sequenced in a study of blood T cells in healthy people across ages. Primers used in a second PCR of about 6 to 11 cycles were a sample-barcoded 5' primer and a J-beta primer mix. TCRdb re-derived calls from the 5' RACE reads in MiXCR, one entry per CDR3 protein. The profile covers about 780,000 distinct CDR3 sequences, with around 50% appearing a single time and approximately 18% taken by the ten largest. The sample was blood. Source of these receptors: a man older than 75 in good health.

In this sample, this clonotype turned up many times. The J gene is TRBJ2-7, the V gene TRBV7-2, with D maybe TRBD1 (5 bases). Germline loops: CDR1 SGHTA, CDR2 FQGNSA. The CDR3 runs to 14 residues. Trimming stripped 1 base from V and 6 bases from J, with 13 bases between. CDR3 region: CASSLVDQGGEQYF. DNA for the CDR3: TGTGCCAGCAGCTTAGTCGATCAGGGCGGCGAGCAGTACTTC.

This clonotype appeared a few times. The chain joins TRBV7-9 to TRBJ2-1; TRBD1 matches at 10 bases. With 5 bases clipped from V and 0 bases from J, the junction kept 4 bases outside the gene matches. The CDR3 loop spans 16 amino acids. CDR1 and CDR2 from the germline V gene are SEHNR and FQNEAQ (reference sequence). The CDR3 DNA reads TGTGCCAGCAGCGCCCGGACAGGGGGCTCCTACAATGAGCAGTTCTTC. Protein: CASSARTGGSYNEQFF. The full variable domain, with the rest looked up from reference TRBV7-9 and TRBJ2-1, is DTGVSQNPRHKITKRGQNVTFRCDPISEHNRLYWYRQTLGQGPEFLTYFQNEAQLEKSRLLSDRFSAERPKGSFSTLEIQRTEQGDSAMYLCASSARTGGSYNEQFFGPGTRLTVL.

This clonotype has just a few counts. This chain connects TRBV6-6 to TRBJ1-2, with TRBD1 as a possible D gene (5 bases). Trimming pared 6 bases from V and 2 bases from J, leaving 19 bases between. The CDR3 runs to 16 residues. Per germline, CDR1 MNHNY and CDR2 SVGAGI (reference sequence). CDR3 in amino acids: CASSRPRQGVNYGYTF. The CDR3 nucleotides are TGTGCCAGCAGCCGCCCACGGCAGGGAGTGAACTATGGCTACACCTTC.

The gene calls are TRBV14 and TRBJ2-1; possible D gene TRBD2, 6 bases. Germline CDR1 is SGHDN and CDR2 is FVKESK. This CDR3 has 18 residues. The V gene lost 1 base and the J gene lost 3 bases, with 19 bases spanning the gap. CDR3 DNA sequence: TGTGCCAGCAGCCAAGGTCTAAGCGGAGCTAGCGTCTACAATGAGCAGTTCTTC. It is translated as CASSQGLSGASVYNEQFF.

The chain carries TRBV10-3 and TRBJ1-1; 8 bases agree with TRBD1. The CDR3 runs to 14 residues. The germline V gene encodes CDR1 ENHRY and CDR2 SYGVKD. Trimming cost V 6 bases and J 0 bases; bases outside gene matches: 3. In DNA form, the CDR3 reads TGTGCCATCAGGAGACAGGGGATGAACACTGAAGCTTTCTTT. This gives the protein CAIRRQGMNTEAFF.

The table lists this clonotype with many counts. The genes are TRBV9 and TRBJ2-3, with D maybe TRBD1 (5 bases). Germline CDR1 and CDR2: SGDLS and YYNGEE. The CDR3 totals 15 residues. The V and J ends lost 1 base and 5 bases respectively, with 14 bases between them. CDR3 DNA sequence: TGTGCCAGCAGCGTACAGGGATTTTTGGAAGATACGCAGTATTTT. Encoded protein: CASSVQGFLEDTQYF. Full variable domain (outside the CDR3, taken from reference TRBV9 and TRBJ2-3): DSGVTQTPKHLITATGQRVTLRCSPRSGDLSVYWYQQSLDQGLQFLIQYYNGEERAKGNILERFSAQQFPDLHSELNLSSLELGDSALYFCASSVQGFLEDTQYFGPGTRLTVL.

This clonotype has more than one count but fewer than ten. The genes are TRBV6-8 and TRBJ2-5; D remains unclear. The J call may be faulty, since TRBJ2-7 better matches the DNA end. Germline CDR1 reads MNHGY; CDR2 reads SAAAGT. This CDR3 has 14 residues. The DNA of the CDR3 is TGTGCCAGCAGTTACAGATGGGTTCCTCACGAGCAGTACTTC. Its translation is CASSYRWVPHEQYF.

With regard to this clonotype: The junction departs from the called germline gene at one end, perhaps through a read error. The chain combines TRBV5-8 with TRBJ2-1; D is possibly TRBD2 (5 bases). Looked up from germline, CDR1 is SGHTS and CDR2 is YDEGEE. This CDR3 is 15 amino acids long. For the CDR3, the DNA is TGTGGCAGCAGCTCCAGTATAGGGAGCTACAATGAGCAGTTCTTC. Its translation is CGSSSSIGSYNEQFF. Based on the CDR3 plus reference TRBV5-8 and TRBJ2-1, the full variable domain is EAGVTQSPTHLIKTRGQQATLRCSPISGHTSVYWYQQALGLGLQFLLWYDEGEERNRGNFPPRFSGRQFPNYSSELNVNALELEDSALYLCGSSSSIGSYNEQFFGPGTRLTVL.

CDR3 sequence reads: CSAPKYDYNEQFF. CDR3 bases: TGCAGTGCCCCAAAATATGATTACAATGAGCAGTTCTTC. The chain employs TRBV20-1 and TRBJ2-1; D gene uncertain. Trimming took off 6 bases at V and 4 bases at J, with 13 bases between the two ends. The CDR3 sequence is 13 residues long. CDR1 is DFQATT, CDR2 SNEGSKA, per germline (reference sequence).

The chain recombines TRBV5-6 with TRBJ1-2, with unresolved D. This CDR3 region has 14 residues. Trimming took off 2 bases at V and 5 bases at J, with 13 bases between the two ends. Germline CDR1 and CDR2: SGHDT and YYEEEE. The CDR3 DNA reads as TGTGCCAGCAGCTTCGGGAGGTGGGGATATGGCTACACCTTC. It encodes CASSFGRWGYGYTF. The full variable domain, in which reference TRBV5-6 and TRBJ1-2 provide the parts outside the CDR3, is DAGVTQSPTHLIKTRGQQVTLRCSPKSGHDTVSWYQQALGQGPQFIFQYYEEEERQRGNFPDRFSGHQFPNYSSELNVNALLLGDSALYLCASSFGRWGYGYTFGSGTRLTVV.

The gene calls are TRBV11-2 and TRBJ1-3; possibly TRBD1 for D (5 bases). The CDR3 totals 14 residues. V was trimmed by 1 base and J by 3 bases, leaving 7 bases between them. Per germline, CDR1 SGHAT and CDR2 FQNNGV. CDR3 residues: CASSLGGIGNTIYF. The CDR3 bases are TGTGCCAGCAGCTTAGGGGGCATTGGAAACACCATATATTTT.

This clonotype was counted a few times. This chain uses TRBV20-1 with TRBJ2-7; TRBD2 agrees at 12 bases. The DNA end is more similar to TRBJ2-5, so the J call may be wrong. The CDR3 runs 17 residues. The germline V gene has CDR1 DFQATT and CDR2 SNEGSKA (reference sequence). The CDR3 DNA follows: TGCAGTGCTAGAGATTGGGCTAGCGGGAGGGAGGGGGAGACCCAGTACTTC. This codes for CSARDWASGREGETQYF.

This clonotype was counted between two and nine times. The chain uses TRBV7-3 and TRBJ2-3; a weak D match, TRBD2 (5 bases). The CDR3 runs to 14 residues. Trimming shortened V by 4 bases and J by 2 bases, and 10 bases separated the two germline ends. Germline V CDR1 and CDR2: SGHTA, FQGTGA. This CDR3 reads CASSSGLDTDTQYF. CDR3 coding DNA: TGTGCCAGCAGCTCCGGACTCGACACAGATACGCAGTATTTT.

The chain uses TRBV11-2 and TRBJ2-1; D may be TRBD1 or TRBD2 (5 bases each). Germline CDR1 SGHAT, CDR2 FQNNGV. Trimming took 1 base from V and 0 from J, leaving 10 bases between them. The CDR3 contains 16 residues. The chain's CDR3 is CASSLVGDGSYNEQFF. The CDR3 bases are TGTGCCAGCAGCTTAGTCGGGGACGGCTCCTACAATGAGCAGTTCTTC.

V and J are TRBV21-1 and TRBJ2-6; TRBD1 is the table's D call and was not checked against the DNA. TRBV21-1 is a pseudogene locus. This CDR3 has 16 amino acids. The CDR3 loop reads CASSSPDRAGANVLTF. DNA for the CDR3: TGTGCCAGCAGCTCCCCCGACAGGGCTGGGGCCAACGTCCTGACTTTC.

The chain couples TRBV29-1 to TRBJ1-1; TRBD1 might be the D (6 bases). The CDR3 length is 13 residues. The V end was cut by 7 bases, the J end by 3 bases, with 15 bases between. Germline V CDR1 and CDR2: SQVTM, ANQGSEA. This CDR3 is CSGLGGFDTEAFF. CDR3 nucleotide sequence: TGCAGCGGATTAGGGGGGTTTGACACTGAAGCTTTCTTT. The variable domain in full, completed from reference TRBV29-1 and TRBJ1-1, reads SAVISQKPSRDICQRGTSLTIQCQVDSQVTMMFWYRQQPGQSLTLIATANQGSEATYESGFVIDKFPISRPNLTFSTLTVSNMSPEDSSIYLCSGLGGFDTEAFFGQGTRLTVV.

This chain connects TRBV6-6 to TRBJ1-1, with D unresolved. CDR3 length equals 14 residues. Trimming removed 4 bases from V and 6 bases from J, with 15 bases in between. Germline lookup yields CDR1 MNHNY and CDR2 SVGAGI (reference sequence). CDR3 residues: CASSSADGGAEAFF. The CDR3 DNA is TGTGCCAGCAGTTCCGCTGACGGAGGAGCTGAAGCTTTCTTT.

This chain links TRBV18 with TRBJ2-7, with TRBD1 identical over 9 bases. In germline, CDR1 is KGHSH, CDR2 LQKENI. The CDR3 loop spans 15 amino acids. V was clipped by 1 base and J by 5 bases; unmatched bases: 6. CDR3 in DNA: TGTGCCAGCTCACCACGCGACAGGGGGAAGGACGAGCAGTACTTC. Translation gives CASSPRDRGKDEQYF.

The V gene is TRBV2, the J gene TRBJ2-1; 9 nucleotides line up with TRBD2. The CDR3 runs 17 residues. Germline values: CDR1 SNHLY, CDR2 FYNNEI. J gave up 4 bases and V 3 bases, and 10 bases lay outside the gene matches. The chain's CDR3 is CASSDSSSGTTYNEQFF. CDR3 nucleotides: TGTGCCAGCAGTGATTCGTCTAGCGGGACTACTTACAATGAGCAGTTCTTC.

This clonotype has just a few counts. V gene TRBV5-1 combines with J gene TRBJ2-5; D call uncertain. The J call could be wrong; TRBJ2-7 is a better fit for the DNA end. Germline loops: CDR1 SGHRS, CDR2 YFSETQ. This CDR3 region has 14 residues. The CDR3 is CASSLEGFIYEQYF. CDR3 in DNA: TGCGCCAGCAGCTTGGAAGGGTTTATCTACGAGCAGTACTTC.

The chain's CDR3 is CSATKTGNSNQPQHF. In DNA, the CDR3 is TGCAGTGCTACTAAAACCGGGAATAGCAATCAGCCCCAGCATTTT. The genes are TRBV20-1 and TRBJ1-5; no firm D call. The germline V gene encodes CDR1 DFQATT and CDR2 SNEGSKA (reference sequence). This CDR3 comprises 15 residues. Trimming cost V 4 bases and J 0 bases, with 13 bases left between them.

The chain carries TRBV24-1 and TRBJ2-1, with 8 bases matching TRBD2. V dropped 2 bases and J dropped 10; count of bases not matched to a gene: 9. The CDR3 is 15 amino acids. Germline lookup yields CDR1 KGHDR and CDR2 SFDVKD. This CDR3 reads CATSDYAGGTYEQFF. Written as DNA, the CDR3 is TGTGCCACCAGTGATTATGCGGGAGGCACCTACGAGCAGTTCTTC.

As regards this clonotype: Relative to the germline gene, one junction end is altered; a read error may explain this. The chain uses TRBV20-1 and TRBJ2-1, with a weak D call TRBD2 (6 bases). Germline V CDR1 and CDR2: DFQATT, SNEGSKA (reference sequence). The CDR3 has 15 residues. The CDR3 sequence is CSAISVGGSGNEQFF. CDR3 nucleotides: TGCAGTGCTATTTCGGTTGGGGGGAGTGGGAATGAGCAATTCTTC.

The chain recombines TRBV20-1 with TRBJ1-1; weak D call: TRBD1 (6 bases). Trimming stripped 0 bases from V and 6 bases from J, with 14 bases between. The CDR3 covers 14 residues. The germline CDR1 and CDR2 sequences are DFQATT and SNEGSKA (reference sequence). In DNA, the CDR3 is TGCAGTGCTAGAGATCAGGGGCGATTCTCTGAAGCTTTCTTT. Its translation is CSARDQGRFSEAFF.

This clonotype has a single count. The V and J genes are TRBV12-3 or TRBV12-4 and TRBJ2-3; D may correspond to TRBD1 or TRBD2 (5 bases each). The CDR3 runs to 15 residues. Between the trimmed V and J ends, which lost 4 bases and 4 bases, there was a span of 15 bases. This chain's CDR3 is CASSSVLVGPDTQYF. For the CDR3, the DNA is TGTGCCAGCAGTTCTGTACTAGTGGGACCAGATACGCAGTATTTT.

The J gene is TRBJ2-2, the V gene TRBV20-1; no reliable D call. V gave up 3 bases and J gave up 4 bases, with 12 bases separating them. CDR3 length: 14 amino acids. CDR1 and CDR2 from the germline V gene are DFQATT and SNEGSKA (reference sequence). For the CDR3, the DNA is TGCAGTGCTAGTGTCGCGTCAGGCACCGGGGAGCTGTTTTTT. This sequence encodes CSASVASGTGELFF.

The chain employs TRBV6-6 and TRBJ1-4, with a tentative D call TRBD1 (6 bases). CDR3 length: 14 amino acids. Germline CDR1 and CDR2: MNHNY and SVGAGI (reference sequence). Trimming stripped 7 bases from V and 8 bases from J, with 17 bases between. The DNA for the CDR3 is TGTGCCAGCACCCTAGGGGGGGCCGGGGAAAAACTGTTTTTT. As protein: CASTLGGAGEKLFF.

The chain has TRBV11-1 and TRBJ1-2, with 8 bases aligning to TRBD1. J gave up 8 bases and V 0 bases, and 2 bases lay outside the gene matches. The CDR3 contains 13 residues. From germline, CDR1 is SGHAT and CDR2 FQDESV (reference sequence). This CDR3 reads CASSLARDRGYTF. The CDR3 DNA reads TGTGCCAGCAGCTTAGCCCGGGACAGGGGCTACACCTTC.

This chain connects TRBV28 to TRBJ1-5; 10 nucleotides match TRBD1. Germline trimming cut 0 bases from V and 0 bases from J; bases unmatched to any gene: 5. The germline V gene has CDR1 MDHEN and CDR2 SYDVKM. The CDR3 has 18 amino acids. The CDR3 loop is CASSLWAGTGDSNQPQHF. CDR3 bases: TGTGCCAGCAGTTTATGGGCAGGGACAGGGGATAGCAATCAGCCCCAGCATTTT.

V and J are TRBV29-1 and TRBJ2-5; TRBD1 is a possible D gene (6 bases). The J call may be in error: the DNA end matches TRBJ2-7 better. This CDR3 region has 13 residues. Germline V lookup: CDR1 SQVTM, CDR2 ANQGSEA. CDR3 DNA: TGCAGCGTTGAAGTTTCACAGGGTTACGAGCAGTACTTC. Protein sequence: CSVEVSQGYEQYF.

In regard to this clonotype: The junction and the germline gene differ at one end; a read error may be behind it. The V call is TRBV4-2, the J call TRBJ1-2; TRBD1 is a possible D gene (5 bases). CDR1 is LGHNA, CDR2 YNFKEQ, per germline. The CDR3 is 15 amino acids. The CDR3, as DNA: TGTGCCAACAGCCGAACGGGACCTGCGGACTATGGCTACACCTTC. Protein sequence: CANSRTGPADYGYTF.